These 7 T cell receptor beta chains originate from one sample sequenced in a study of vaccination and CD4 T cells after COVID-19. Treatment meaning: approximately 10-day PBMC culture with coronavirus spike peptide pools or control peptides (ViraFEST assay). These receptors have no identified antigens. Cultured CD4+ T cell DNA was sequenced using the Oncomine TCR Beta short-read assay. TCRdb used MiXCR to reprocess the PCR reads, holding one entry per CDR3 protein. The sample lists 15,000 to 20,000 distinct CDR3 sequences, over 45% occurring once. Sequencing was performed on CD4+ T cells from blood, cultured in vitro. Every receptor here comes from a human donor who had recovered from COVID-19.

V and J are TRBV29-1 and TRBJ1-1; D is unclear. V lost 7 bases, J lost 5 bases, and 20 bases lay in between. CDR3 length equals 14 residues. Looked up from germline, CDR1 is SQVTM and CDR2 is ANQGSEA. The CDR3: CSGVDGASRTEAFF. For the CDR3, the DNA is TGCAGCGGGGTGGATGGCGCCTCGAGGACTGAAGCTTTCTTT.

The genes are TRBV15 and TRBJ1-1, with D perhaps matching TRBD1 (5 bases). V lost 0 bases and J 10 bases, leaving 12 bases between the germline ends. The germline CDR1 and CDR2 sequences are LNHNV and YYDKDF (reference sequence). The CDR3 runs 13 residues. The CDR3 spells CATSRDLGARAFF. The CDR3 DNA is TGTGCCACCAGCAGAGATCTCGGGGCGCGAGCTTTCTTT.

This chain uses TRBV5-1 with TRBJ2-4; TRBD2 might be the D (5 bases). The CDR3 covers 14 residues. CDR1 and CDR2 from the germline V gene are SGHRS and YFSETQ. V gave up 0 bases and J gave up 7 bases, with 11 bases separating them. The CDR3, as DNA: TGCGCCAGCAGCTTGGTTGGCGGCGGGAACATTCAGTACTTC. Encoded protein: CASSLVGGGNIQYF.

The J gene is TRBJ2-4, the V gene TRBV5-4; D gene unclear. This CDR3 contains 14 residues. Trimming took off 0 bases at V and 0 bases at J, with 4 bases between the two ends. CDR1 SGHNT and CDR2 YYREEE come from the germline V gene (reference sequence). CDR3 region: CASSLGVAKNIQYF. As DNA, the CDR3 is TGTGCCAGCAGCTTGGGGGTAGCCAAAAACATTCAGTACTTC. The entire variable domain, with the rest obtained from reference TRBV5-4 and TRBJ2-4, is as follows: ETGVTQSPTHLIKTRGQQVTLRCSSQSGHNTVSWYQQALGQGPQFIFQYYREEENGRGNFPPRFSGLQFPNYSSELNVNALELDDSALYLCASSLGVAKNIQYFGAGTRLSVL.

There are a few counts of this clonotype. This sequence joins TRBV27 and TRBJ1-1; D is undetermined. Trimming stripped 4 bases from V and 1 base from J, with 10 bases between. This CDR3 contains 14 residues. Germline V gene data show CDR1 as MNHEY and CDR2 as SMNVEV (reference sequence). CDR3 nucleotide sequence: TGTGCCAGCAGTTATCGCGTACAGAACACTGAAGCTTTCTTT. The encoded protein is CASSYRVQNTEAFF.

This clonotype has a handful of counts. V gene TRBV21-1 combines with J gene TRBJ1-5; no check of the table's D call, TRBD1, against the DNA was made. TRBV21-1 has pseudogene status. This CDR3 spans 15 amino acids. This CDR3 is CASPPTVFGNQPQHF. DNA for the CDR3: TGTGCCAGCCCCCCGACGGTATTTGGGAATCAGCCCCAGCATTTT.

This clonotype was detected only a few times. This chain joins TRBV6-5 and TRBJ1-1; TRBD1 is a possible D gene (6 bases). CDR3 length: 15 amino acids. Between the trimmed V and J ends, which lost 4 bases and 4 bases, there was a span of 16 bases. The germline V gene encodes CDR1 MNHEY and CDR2 SVGAGI. The CDR3 DNA reads TGTGCCAGCAGTTTCCAGACAGGATCGTCCACTGAAGCTTTCTTT. Amino acid sequence: CASSFQTGSSTEAFF.